The rows below give T cell receptor beta chains drawn from one sample of a study of PD-1 blockade in classical Hodgkin lymphoma. Clones were sequenced by immunoSEQ multiplex PCR, and TCRdb holds only the in-frame ones, with some missing. Found here are 10,000 to 15,000 clones, roughly 83% of them singletons; the top ten hold around 0.92%. The material was CD4+ T cells from blood, obtained before the fourth cycle of nivolumab. The receptors were sampled from a human donor with classical Hodgkin lymphoma. CDR3s include the opening cysteine and the closing phenylalanine or tryptophan. D genes are given only for firm matches. Size tells how often a clone was seen (once, few, many) or the class of an expanded clone, and some rows leave it out.

j_call v_call clone_size d_call cdr3_aa cdr3_nt
TRBJ2-7 TRBV4-3 NA NA CASSQDGREWREQYF TGCGCCAGCAGCCAAGATGGAAGGGAGTGGCGCGAGCAGTACTTC
TRBJ1-5 TRBV28 NA NA CASSNLGEGRKAQHF TGTGCCAGCAGTAACTTGGGGGAGGGTAGGAAGGCCCAGCATTTT
TRBJ2-2 TRBV2 few NA CASRRNRVNTGELFF TGTGCCAGCAGAAGAAACAGGGTGAACACCGGGGAGCTGTTTTTT
TRBJ2-7 TRBV7-9 NA NA CASSLVGAGMQYF TGTGCCAGCAGCTTAGTAGGGGCAGGGATGCAGTACTTC
TRBJ2-3 TRBV19 NA NA CASSTTGTTDTQYF TGTGCCAGTAGTACGACAGGTACCACAGATACGCAGTATTTT
TRBJ2-4 TRBV2 NA NA CASTTDRGLAKNIQYF TGTGCCAGCACCACGGATAGGGGTCTAGCCAAAAACATTCAGTACTTC
TRBJ1-2 TRBV20-1 NA NA CSASGSYGYTF TGCAGTGCTAGCGGGAGCTATGGCTACACCTTC
TRBJ1-3 TRBV27 NA TRBD1 CASSLRGQGSGNTIYF TGTGCCAGCAGTTTGAGGGGGCAAGGCTCTGGAAACACCATATATTTT
TRBJ2-1 TRBV19 NA TRBD2 CASRKLAFHNEQFF TGTGCCAGTAGAAAACTAGCGTTCCACAATGAGCAGTTCTTC
TRBJ1-1 TRBV19 NA NA CASSTFTGTYTEAFF TGTGCCAGTAGTACCTTCACAGGAACTTACACTGAAGCTTTCTTT
TRBJ2-1 TRBV6-5 NA NA CASSYSYYNEQFF TGTGCCAGCAGTTACAGCTACTACAATGAGCAGTTCTTC
TRBJ2-7 TRBV5-1 NA TRBD2 CASSLTGTSGEREQYF TGCGCCAGCAGCTTAACCGGGACTAGCGGGGAGAGGGAGCAGTACTTC
TRBJ1-1 TRBV2 NA TRBD1 CASSLLPGTETMNTEAFF TGTGCCAGCAGCCTTCTTCCCGGGACAGAAACTATGAACACTGAAGCTTTCTTT
TRBJ2-5 TRBV6-5 NA NA CASSPTGTHQETQYF TGTGCCAGCAGTCCGACCGGGACCCACCAAGAGACCCAGTACTTC
TRBJ2-1 TRBV19 NA NA CASSGDWMVYNEQFF TGTGCCAGTAGTGGGGACTGGATGGTCTACAATGAGCAGTTCTTC
TRBJ1-5 TRBV7-6 few NA CASSAGRGANQPQHF TGTGCCAGCAGCGCCGGACGGGGGGCCAATCAGCCCCAGCATTTT
TRBJ1-6 TRBV10-3 NA NA CAISFGDSPLHF TGTGCCATCAGTTTCGGCGATTCACCCCTCCACTTT
TRBJ1-6 TRBV19 once TRBD1 CASSTGGQGYNSPLHF TGTGCCAGTAGTACCGGAGGACAGGGGTATAATTCACCCCTCCACTTT
TRBJ2-1 TRBV6-5 NA NA CASSYSQGWAEQFF TGTGCCAGCAGTTACTCTCAGGGTTGGGCTGAGCAGTTCTTC
TRBJ2-7 TRBV27 NA NA CASSLYSVGSNRDEQYF TGTGCCAGCAGTTTATATAGCGTGGGGAGTAATAGAGACGAGCAGTACTTC
TRBJ1-6 TRBV5-1 NA TRBD1 CASSRSGQGNSPLHF TGCGCCAGCAGCCGGTCGGGACAGGGTAATTCACCCCTCCACTTT
TRBJ2-7 TRBV4-3 NA TRBD2 CASSQGTSGGEQYF TGCGCCAGCAGCCAAGGGACTAGCGGGGGGGAGCAGTACTTC